Listed below are T cell receptor beta chains from one sample, sequenced in a study of beta chain features in type 1 diabetes. Some clones are missing from TCRdb's copy, which holds only in-frame ones; the method was immunoSEQ multiplex PCR. Among hundreds of thousands of clones listed, over 9.5% were seen once. The sequenced sample consisted of naive CD4+ T cells from blood. All receptors derive from a man aged 18 to 30 in good health. CDR3s include the opening cysteine and the closing phenylalanine or tryptophan. A D gene is named only where the DNA matches it firmly. Expanded clones get a size class; other rows say once, few or many, or leave the size out.

d_call,v_call,j_call,clone_size,cdr3_aa,cdr3_nt
NA,TRBV7-2,TRBJ2-7,NA,CASSLVQGSYEQYF,TGTGCCAGCAGCTTAGTACAGGGTTCCTACGAGCAGTACTTC
NA,TRBV29-1,TRBJ2-7,NA,CSVAWGDEQYF,TGCAGCGTCGCCTGGGGGGACGAGCAGTACTTC
NA,TRBV2,TRBJ1-1,few,CASKFQGLNTEAFF,TGTGCCAGCAAATTTCAGGGGCTGAACACTGAAGCTTTCTTT
NA,TRBV4-2,TRBJ2-6,few,CASSSLGSGLRPGANVLTF,TGTGCCAGCAGCTCGCTAGGTAGCGGCCTGCGACCTGGGGCCAACGTCCTGACTTTC
NA,TRBV7-3,TRBJ2-2,NA,CASNPTAHGELFF,TGTGCCAGTAACCCTACAGCTCACGGGGAGCTGTTTTTT
NA,TRBV7-3,TRBJ2-7,NA,CASSTSTGYEQYF,TGTGCCAGCAGCACATCGACGGGCTACGAGCAGTACTTC
TRBD2,TRBV14,TRBJ2-3,few,CASSRRLAASTDTQYF,TGTGCCAGCAGCCGCCGACTAGCGGCTAGCACAGATACGCAGTATTTT
TRBD1,TRBV9,TRBJ2-5,NA,CASSVGAGGGETQYF,TGTGCCAGCAGCGTAGGGGCAGGGGGCGGGGAGACCCAGTACTTC
NA,TRBV19,TRBJ1-2,NA,CASSTRLGGYTF,TGTGCCAGTAGTACACGCCTGGGCGGCTACACCTTC
NA,TRBV18,TRBJ2-1,few,CASSPPGGHEQFF,TGTGCCAGCTCACCCCCAGGGGGGCATGAGCAGTTCTTC
NA,TRBV4-1,TRBJ2-1,NA,CASSQAAYSRRYNEQFF,TGCGCCAGCAGCCAGGCGGCCTACTCCCGCAGATACAATGAGCAGTTCTTC
TRBD1,TRBV7-2,TRBJ2-5,few,CASSPQRGTGSGETQYF,TGTGCCAGCAGCCCACAGCGCGGGACAGGGAGTGGGGAGACCCAGTACTTC
NA,TRBV6-5,TRBJ2-2,few,CASRFTGRELFF,TGTGCCAGCAGATTCACAGGGCGGGAGCTGTTTTTT
TRBD2,TRBV4-2,TRBJ2-5,NA,CASSQGRLAGNQETQYF,TGTGCCAGCAGCCAAGGGCGGCTAGCGGGGAACCAAGAGACCCAGTACTTC
NA,TRBV15,TRBJ1-4,NA,CATSRASTAEKLFF,TGTGCCACCAGCAGAGCATCGACAGCAGAAAAACTGTTTTTT